Described below is a single T cell receptor (beta chain) sequence and its context. This record comes from a study of response to subunit inactivated influenza vaccine. TCRdb re-called the RT-PCR reads with MiXCR, one entry per CDR3 protein. This table holds some 570,000 distinct CDR3 sequences, about 11% found once. Looked up from germline, CDR1 is MNHEY and CDR2 is SVGEGT. V was clipped by 10 bases and J by 7 bases; unmatched bases: 9. The CDR3 sequence is 13 residues long. These same records also appear under a second study, on T cells expressing NK-cell markers. That paper adds: UMI-tagged 5'RACE template switching yielded the TCR beta cDNA. About 1.0-7.0% of CD8+ T cells in more than five donors belonged to dominant NKG2C+ clonotypes. The CD3+CD56-NKG2C+ fraction of several donors was likewise dominated by these clonotypes.

This receptor was taken from a man aged 50 to 60 who received an inactivated influenza vaccine. This rearrangement joins TRBV6-2 or TRBV6-3 to TRBJ1-2; 10 bases align to TRBD1. The sample consisted of PBMCs from blood, taken on the day of vaccination. Here the CDR3 reads CANSRDRGRGYTF. CDR3 nucleotides: TGTGCCAACAGCCGGGACAGGGGACGTGGCTACACCTTC.